A selection of T cell receptor beta chains follows, all from one sample in a study of PD-1 blockade in classical Hodgkin lymphoma. Repertoires were generated with immunoSEQ multiplex PCR, while TCRdb's copy carries only in-frame clones and drops some. The profile shows about 110,000 clones, approximately 90% of them singletons. The sample was peripheral blood mononuclear cells (PBMCs), taken before the fourth cycle of nivolumab. The receptors come from a human donor with classical Hodgkin lymphoma. Both conserved end residues are part of each CDR3. A D gene is named only where the DNA matches it firmly. Only part of the rows carry a size: once, few, many, or a class if the clone is expanded.

clone_size	v_call	cdr3_length	d_call	j_call	cdr3_aa	cdr3_nt
-	TRBV6-5	15	TRBD1	TRBJ2-7	CASSYRSGTGRLQYF	TGTGCCAGCAGTTACCGCTCCGGGACAGGGCGCTTGCAGTACTTC
-	TRBV7-9	13	-	TRBJ2-5	CAFSRASKETQYF	TGTGCCTTCAGTCGGGCTAGCAAGGAGACCCAGTACTTC
-	TRBV28	13	TRBD2	TRBJ2-1	CASSFDLGGEQFF	TGTGCCAGCAGTTTTGATTTGGGAGGGGAACAGTTCTTC
-	TRBV7-7	14	-	TRBJ2-7	CASSSGRNSYEQYF	TGTGCCAGCAGCTCTGGCCGGAACTCCTACGAGCAGTACTTC
few	TRBV2	14	-	TRBJ1-5	CASTTQGLRQPQHF	TGTGCCAGCACTACACAGGGTTTGAGACAGCCCCAGCATTTT
-	TRBV14	15	TRBD2	TRBJ2-7	CASSQVSGSRGEQYF	TGTGCCAGCAGCCAAGTTAGCGGGAGTAGGGGCGAGCAGTACTTC
-	TRBV14	13	-	TRBJ1-5	CASSQGVGTPQHF	TGTGCCAGCAGCCAAGGGGTCGGCACGCCCCAGCATTTT
-	TRBV19	14	TRBD2	TRBJ2-1	CASSIAGGPGEQFF	TGTGCCAGTAGTATAGCGGGAGGGCCGGGGGAGCAGTTCTTC
-	TRBV29-1	13	-	TRBJ1-2	CSVALTGRDGYTF	TGCAGCGTTGCCCTCACAGGGAGGGATGGCTACACCTTC
-	TRBV5-1	14	TRBD1	TRBJ1-2	CASSLAGGNYGYTF	TGCGCCAGCAGCTTGGCAGGGGGGAACTATGGCTACACCTTC
-	TRBV28	13	-	TRBJ1-4	CASSLEGWGKLFF	TGTGCCAGCAGTTTAGAAGGGTGGGGAAAACTGTTTTTT
few	TRBV7-2	14	-	TRBJ1-5	CASSFRTGNQPQHF	TGTGCCAGCAGCTTTAGAACAGGAAATCAGCCCCAGCATTTT
-	TRBV7-2	14	-	TRBJ2-3	CASSLVLVADTQYF	TGTGCCAGCAGCTTAGTACTAGTTGCAGATACGCAGTATTTT
-	TRBV29-1	15	TRBD2	TRBJ2-7	CSVARASGSSYEQYF	TGCAGCGTCGCCCGGGCTAGCGGGAGTTCCTACGAGCAGTACTTC
-	TRBV5-1	14	TRBD1	TRBJ1-5	CASSPGQVGQPQHF	TGCGCCAGCAGCCCAGGACAGGTTGGTCAGCCCCAGCATTTT
-	TRBV10-1	15	-	TRBJ1-1	CASSFYANRDTEAFF	TGCGCCAGCAGTTTTTACGCAAACCGGGACACTGAAGCTTTCTTT
once	TRBV6-6	13	TRBD1	TRBJ1-1	CASSRTGGTEAFF	TGTGCCAGCAGCCGGACAGGGGGCACTGAAGCTTTCTTT
once	TRBV4-1	19	TRBD1	TRBJ2-6	CASSPEEGQGRAGANVLTF	TGCGCCAGCAGCCCTGAAGAGGGACAGGGGAGGGCTGGGGCCAACGTCCTGACTTTC
-	TRBV7-2	16	-	TRBJ1-1	CASSLPRGELNTEAFF	TGTGCCAGCAGCTTACCGCGAGGAGAATTGAACACTGAAGCTTTCTTT
-	TRBV13	18	TRBD2	TRBJ2-1	CASSLEGRGRGSYNEQFF	TGTGCCAGCAGCTTAGAAGGGAGGGGAAGGGGCTCCTACAATGAGCAGTTCTTC
-	TRBV30	15	TRBD2	TRBJ2-1	CAWRDGLAGLNEQFF	TGTGCCTGGAGGGATGGACTAGCGGGACTTAATGAGCAGTTCTTC
once	TRBV30	11	TRBD1	TRBJ1-2	CAWSTTGDRTF	TGTGCCTGGAGCACGACAGGGGACCGCACCTTC
-	TRBV11-3	14	-	TRBJ2-3	CASSLQGSSDTQYF	TGTGCCAGCAGCTTACAAGGGAGCTCAGATACGCAGTATTTT
-	TRBV11-2	15	TRBD2	TRBJ2-1	CASSLASGGTGEQFF	TGTGCCAGCAGCTTAGCTAGCGGGGGGACAGGTGAGCAGTTCTTC
-	TRBV15	16	TRBD2	TRBJ2-7	CATSRGSGGPNYEQYF	TGTGCCACCAGCAGGGGGTCGGGAGGGCCTAATTACGAGCAGTACTTC
once	TRBV7-9	12	-	TRBJ2-3	CASSLGVDTQYF	TGTGCCAGCAGCTTAGGGGTAGATACGCAGTATTTT
-	TRBV19	15	TRBD2	TRBJ2-1	CASSDRGTRYNEQFF	TGTGCCAGTAGTGACCGAGGGACTAGATACAATGAGCAGTTCTTC
-	TRBV16	13	-	TRBJ1-1	CASSQITGSGAFF	TGTGCCAGCAGCCAGATTACAGGGTCGGGGGCTTTCTTT
few	TRBV4-1	17	TRBD1	TRBJ2-5	CASSQIRKTGYQETQYF	TGCGCCAGCAGCCAAATACGGAAGACAGGGTACCAAGAGACCCAGTACTTC
-	TRBV6-6	14	-	TRBJ1-4	CASSYSGTNEKLFF	TGTGCCAGCAGTTACTCTGGAACTAATGAAAAACTGTTTTTT
-	TRBV25-1	14	-	TRBJ1-2	CASRGTSSNYGYTF	TGTGCCAGCAGAGGGACAAGTTCTAACTATGGCTACACCTTC
-	TRBV7-2	13	-	TRBJ2-1	CASSPGKFNEQFF	TGTGCCAGCAGCCCAGGCAAGTTCAATGAGCAGTTCTTC
-	TRBV5-6	16	-	TRBJ2-3	CASSLPVISGTDTQYF	TGTGCCAGCAGCTTGCCAGTTATAAGCGGCACAGATACGCAGTATTTT
-	TRBV4-3	19	TRBD1	TRBJ2-3	CASSQDARQGIFRLDTQYF	TGCGCCAGCAGCCAAGATGCGAGACAGGGCATTTTCAGATTAGATACGCAGTATTTT
-	TRBV15	13	-	TRBJ2-1	CATSSGVGNEQFF	TGTGCCACCAGCAGCGGGGTCGGGAATGAGCAGTTCTTC
few	TRBV5-1	15	TRBD2	TRBJ2-3	CASSLGSGRADTQYF	TGCGCCAGCAGCTTGGGTAGCGGGAGGGCAGATACGCAGTATTTT
-	TRBV2	14	-	TRBJ2-7	CAGPPPTDSYEQYF	TGTGCCGGCCCCCCGCCGACAGACTCCTACGAGCAGTACTTC
-	TRBV27	12	-	TRBJ2-2	CASSHRSGELFF	TGTGCCAGCAGCCACCGTTCCGGGGAGCTGTTTTTT
-	TRBV5-1	14	-	TRBJ1-1	CASSWVGLNTEAFF	TGCGCCAGCAGCTGGGTTGGCCTGAACACTGAAGCTTTCTTT
-	TRBV30	13	-	TRBJ1-2	CAWSRDSNYGYTF	TGTGCCTGGAGTCGAGACAGCAACTATGGCTACACCTTC
once	TRBV5-1	17	-	TRBJ2-1	CASSLGGGTSSYNEQFF	TGCGCCAGCAGCTTGGGAGGCGGGACCAGCTCCTACAATGAGCAGTTCTTC
-	TRBV28	13	-	TRBJ2-5	CASSPPPTGTQYF	TGTGCCAGCAGCCCTCCCCCTACAGGGACCCAGTACTTC
-	TRBV5-5	15	-	TRBJ1-4	CASSQRDSRVGKLFF	TGTGCCAGCAGCCAGAGGGACTCTCGCGTGGGAAAACTGTTTTTT
-	TRBV30	13	-	TRBJ1-5	CAWSVGGRQPQHF	TGTGCCTGGAGTGTCGGGGGGCGTCAGCCCCAGCATTTT
-	TRBV19	16	-	TRBJ2-7	CASSTVHGEPFYEQYF	TGTGCCAGTAGTACCGTACATGGGGAGCCATTCTACGAGCAGTACTTC
once	TRBV19	16	-	TRBJ1-5	CASSIDHIRGNQPQHF	TGTGCCAGTAGTATAGATCATATAAGAGGCAATCAGCCCCAGCATTTT
-	TRBV28	15	-	TRBJ2-2	CASSLWRKNTGELFF	TGTGCCAGCAGTTTGTGGAGGAAGAACACCGGGGAGCTGTTTTTT
-	TRBV5-1	15	TRBD2	TRBJ2-7	CASSPRTSGSYEQYF	TGCGCCAGCAGCCCCAGGACTAGCGGTTCCTACGAGCAGTACTTC
-	TRBV13	13	-	TRBJ2-3	CASSPLISDTQYF	TGTGCCAGCAGCCCCCTAATCTCAGATACGCAGTATTTT
-	TRBV9	14	-	TRBJ2-3	CASSFYPETDTQYF	TGTGCCAGCAGCTTCTATCCAGAGACAGATACGCAGTATTTT
-	TRBV5-1	14	-	TRBJ2-7	CASSLGKPSHEQYF	TGCGCCAGCAGCTTGGGGAAGCCCAGCCACGAGCAGTACTTC
-	TRBV10-3	11	-	TRBJ2-1	CAISGRDEQFF	TGTGCCATCAGTGGGCGAGATGAGCAGTTCTTC
-	TRBV23-1	17	-	TRBJ2-1	CASSQSPRGRRYNEQFF	TGCGCCAGCAGTCAATCACCAAGAGGGAGACGCTACAATGAGCAGTTCTTC
-	TRBV4-1	16	TRBD1	TRBJ2-6	CASSHSSGTDENVLTF	TGCGCCAGCAGCCATTCGTCCGGGACAGATGAAAACGTCCTGACTTTC